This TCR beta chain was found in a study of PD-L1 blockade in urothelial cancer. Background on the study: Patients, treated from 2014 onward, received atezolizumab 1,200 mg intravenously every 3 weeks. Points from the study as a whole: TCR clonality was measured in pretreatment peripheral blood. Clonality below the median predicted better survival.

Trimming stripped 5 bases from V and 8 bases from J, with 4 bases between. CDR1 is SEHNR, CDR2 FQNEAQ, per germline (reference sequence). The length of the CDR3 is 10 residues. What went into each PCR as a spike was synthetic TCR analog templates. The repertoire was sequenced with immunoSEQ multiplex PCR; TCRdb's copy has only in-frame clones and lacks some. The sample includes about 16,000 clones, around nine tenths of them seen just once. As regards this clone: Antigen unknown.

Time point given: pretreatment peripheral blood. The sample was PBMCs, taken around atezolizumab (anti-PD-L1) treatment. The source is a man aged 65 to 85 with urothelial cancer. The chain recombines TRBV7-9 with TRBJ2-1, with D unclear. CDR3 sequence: CASSLDEQFF. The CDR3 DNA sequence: TGTGCCAGCAGCCTTGATGAGCAGTTCTTC.